The T cell receptor (beta chain) under discussion was sequenced for a study of blood T cell repertoires in COVID-19. The data were produced by immunoSEQ multiplex PCR, yet TCRdb's version contains in-frame clones alone and is incomplete. This sample yields 270,000 or so clones, of which 80% to 90% are seen a single time; 10% to 15% belongs to the top ten. V lost 6 bases and J lost 6, with 11 bases in between. Germline loops: CDR1 KGHSH, CDR2 LQKENI. This CDR3 has 12 amino acids. The V gene is TRBV18, the J gene TRBJ1-1, with unresolved D. This clonotype was sampled from a woman aged 25-40 years with COVID-19, enrolled during active disease. The material sequenced was peripheral blood. The CDR3 nucleotides are TGTGCCAGCTCGTATGGGGAGGCTGAAGCTTTCTTT. It translates to CASSYGEAEAFF.